The 24 T cell receptor beta chains listed next were all sequenced from one sample in a study of blood T cell repertoires in COVID-19. Measured with immunoSEQ multiplex PCR; TCRdb has only the in-frame clones, and not every one. The repertoire holds 120,000 to 150,000 clones, with about 92% as singletons. Sequences were obtained from peripheral blood. These receptors came from a human donor in a cohort sampled during active COVID-19.

The chain carries TRBV5-1 and TRBJ1-1, with D possibly being TRBD1 (5 bases). CDR1 and CDR2 from the germline V gene are SGHRS and YFSETQ. The V end lost 0 bases, the J end lost 7 bases, and 13 bases lay between the germline ends. The length of the CDR3 is 14 residues. CDR3 nucleotide sequence: TGCGCCAGCAGCTTGGTTGCAGGGTCGGGTGAAGCTTTCTTT. This encodes CASSLVAGSGEAFF.

This rearrangement joins TRBV25-1 to TRBJ1-2; the match to TRBD1 covers 10 bases. CDR1 is MGHDK, CDR2 SYGVNS, per germline. With V trimmed by 2 bases and J by 6 bases, 12 bases remained unmatched. This CDR3 has 17 residues. The CDR3 nucleotides read TGTGCCAGCAGTGAAATGGGTTTAGGGGACAGGGGTGATGGCTACACCTTC. Translation gives CASSEMGLGDRGDGYTF.

The V and J genes are TRBV11-2 and TRBJ1-1; a possible D gene is TRBD1 (6 bases). Trimming took 0 bases from V and 5 from J, leaving 13 bases between them. Germline V gives CDR1 SGHAT, CDR2 FQNNGV. The CDR3 is 15 residues long. This chain's CDR3 is CASSLDRGGRTEAFF. CDR3 in DNA: TGTGCCAGCAGCTTAGACAGGGGCGGGCGAACTGAAGCTTTCTTT.

This chain connects TRBV5-1 to TRBJ2-1; 10 nucleotides match TRBD2. The length of the CDR3 is 14 residues. V gave up 1 base and J gave up 7 bases; unmatched junction bases: 2. The germline V gene has CDR1 SGHRS and CDR2 YFSETQ. The CDR3, as DNA: TGCGCCAGCAGCTTGAGCGGGGGGGCTAATGAGCAGTTCTTC. Translation gives CASSLSGGANEQFF.

The V gene is TRBV11-2, the J gene TRBJ2-2, with a possible D match to TRBD2 (5 bases). The length of the CDR3 is 17 residues. From germline, CDR1 is SGHAT and CDR2 FQNNGV. Trimming pared 0 bases from V and 4 bases from J, leaving 15 bases between. The CDR3 is CASSLDLVGLFTGELFF. In DNA form, the CDR3 reads TGTGCCAGCAGCTTAGATCTTGTCGGACTCTTCACCGGGGAGCTGTTTTTT.

The V gene is TRBV10-2, the J gene TRBJ2-3, with 8 bases that match TRBD2. The CDR3 covers 16 residues. Germline CDR1 and CDR2: WSHSY and SAAADI. V lost 3 bases and J lost 3; bases outside the gene matches: 8. Here the CDR3 reads CASSDWTGGRTDTQYF. The CDR3 DNA reads as TGCGCCAGCAGTGACTGGACGGGGGGGCGAACAGATACGCAGTATTTT.

This clone appeared a single time. Here the CDR3 DNA reads TGCGCCAGCAGTTCCTCCGGGACAACCTACGAGCAGTACTTC. This translates into CASSSSGTTYEQYF. The genes are TRBV5-1 and TRBJ2-7; weak D call: TRBD1 (6 bases). The V gene lost 5 bases and the J gene lost 2 bases, with 14 bases spanning the gap. Germline-derived CDR1 and CDR2 are SGHRS and YFSETQ. This CDR3 comprises 14 residues.

V usage is TRBV6-2 or TRBV6-3 and J usage is TRBJ2-3; 10 nucleotides line up with TRBD1. J gave up 6 bases and V 2 bases, and 8 bases lay outside the gene matches. The germline gives CDR1 MNHEY, CDR2 SVGEGT. There are 16 residues in the CDR3. In DNA form, the CDR3 reads TGTGCCAGCAGTTACGGGACAGGGGTGAGGAGGGATACGCAGTATTTT. This encodes CASSYGTGVRRDTQYF.

The chain uses TRBV29-1 and TRBJ1-4; no clear D. Deletions cut 4 bases from V and 0 bases from J, with 6 bases between. The CDR3 length is 13 residues. Germline V CDR1 and CDR2: SQVTM, ANQGSEA. The CDR3 nucleotides are TGCAGCGTTGGTTCCTCAACTAATGAAAAACTGTTTTTT. It specifies CSVGSSTNEKLFF. The full variable domain, in which reference TRBV29-1 and TRBJ1-4 provide the parts outside the CDR3, is SAVISQKPSRDICQRGTSLTIQCQVDSQVTMMFWYRQQPGQSLTLIATANQGSEATYESGFVIDKFPISRPNLTFSTLTVSNMSPEDSSIYLCSVGSSTNEKLFFGSGTQLSVL.

This chain links TRBV6-4 with TRBJ2-3; the match to TRBD1 covers 8 bases. V dropped 4 bases and J dropped 2; count of bases not matched to a gene: 2. The germline V gene encodes CDR1 MRHNA and CDR2 SNTAGT. CDR3 length equals 14 residues. DNA of the CDR3: TGTGCCAGCAGTGGGGGACAGGACACAGATACGCAGTATTTT. Encoded protein: CASSGGQDTDTQYF.

The genes are TRBV2 and TRBJ1-2; tentative D call: TRBD1 (5 bases). Germline V gene data show CDR1 as SNHLY and CDR2 as FYNNEI. Between the trimmed V and J ends, which lost 2 bases and 4 bases, there was a span of 11 bases. The CDR3 sequence is 14 residues long. As DNA, the CDR3 is TGTGCCAGCAGTGAATACGGGGGACCCTATGGCTACACCTTC. Its translation: CASSEYGGPYGYTF.

This clone has more than one count but fewer than ten. The chain is built from TRBV9 and TRBJ2-6; possible D gene TRBD2, 6 bases. The CDR3 length is 15 residues. Germline-derived CDR1 and CDR2 are SGDLS and YYNGEE. Trimming pared 4 bases from V and 3 bases from J, leaving 11 bases between. CDR3 in DNA: TGTGCCAGCAGCCCCGCGGGATATGGGGCCAACGTCCTGACTTTC. It encodes CASSPAGYGANVLTF.

The gene calls are TRBV6-6 and TRBJ2-7; TRBD1 aligns across 7 bases. Losses at the gene ends were 0 bases for V and 1 base for J; bases not matched to a gene: 3. The CDR3 is 15 residues long. Germline CDR1 is MNHNY and CDR2 is SVGAGI (reference sequence). The CDR3 region is CASSYSGRGSYEQYF. In DNA form, the CDR3 reads TGTGCCAGCAGTTACTCTGGCAGGGGGTCCTACGAGCAGTACTTC.

The rearrangement links TRBV7-8 to TRBJ2-2, with 8 bases that match TRBD2. CDR1 is SGHVS, CDR2 FQNEAQ, per germline. The trim removed 5 bases at V and 3 bases at J, leaving 8 bases unmatched. The CDR3 is 16 amino acids. The CDR3 DNA reads as TGTGCCAGCAGCCGTGCGGGGGGAGGTCACACCGGGGAGCTGTTTTTT. Its protein is CASSRAGGGHTGELFF.

The CDR3 region is CASSIQGDYGYTF. As DNA, the CDR3 is TGTGCCAGCAGCATACAGGGAGACTATGGCTACACCTTC. The V and J genes are TRBV6-5 and TRBJ1-2, with D tentatively TRBD1 (6 bases). The length of the CDR3 is 13 residues. The V end lost 6 bases, the J end lost 3 bases, and 11 bases lay between the germline ends. CDR1 is MNHEY, CDR2 SVGAGI, per germline.

The rearrangement joins TRBV27 to TRBJ2-7; 9 nucleotides align to TRBD1. CDR1 is MNHEY and CDR2 is SMNVEV in the germline V gene (reference sequence). The CDR3 covers 15 residues. With V trimmed by 2 bases and J by 1 base, 3 bases remained unmatched. The CDR3 DNA reads as TGTGCCAGCAGTTTAAGGGACAGGGCTTCCTACGAGCAGTACTTC. This codes for CASSLRDRASYEQYF.

The genes are TRBV4-1 and TRBJ2-5, with D tentatively TRBD2 (7 bases). V lost 4 bases to trimming and J lost 5 bases, with 17 bases between them. The CDR3 length is 15 residues. Germline V gene sequence: CDR1 MGHRA, CDR2 YSYEKL. The CDR3 is CASSPLGGGRETQYF. The CDR3, as DNA: TGCGCCAGCAGCCCCCTAGGGGGGGGCCGGGAGACCCAGTACTTC.

The J gene is TRBJ2-3, the V gene TRBV5-1, with 10 bases identical to TRBD1. The CDR3 is 16 amino acids. Germline V gives CDR1 SGHRS, CDR2 YFSETQ. V shed 3 bases, J shed 5 bases, and the junction held 9 bases outside the gene matches. CDR3 in amino acids: CASSYRDRGPQDTQYF. CDR3 DNA: TGCGCCAGCAGCTACCGGGACAGGGGTCCGCAAGATACGCAGTATTTT.

The V and J genes are TRBV6-2 or TRBV6-3 and TRBJ2-3; 9 bases fit TRBD1. The germline gives CDR1 MNHEY, CDR2 SVGEGT. This CDR3 spans 16 amino acids. The J segment lost 0 bases and the V segment lost 3 bases, leaving 4 bases of the junction unmatched. The CDR3: CASSYGTGSSTDTQYF. Here the CDR3 DNA reads TGTGCCAGCAGTTATGGGACAGGGTCTAGCACAGATACGCAGTATTTT.

V and J are TRBV25-1 and TRBJ1-1, with 7 positions matching TRBD1. CDR3 length equals 17 residues. Germline CDR1 MGHDK, CDR2 SYGVNS. V dropped 3 bases and J dropped 3; count of bases not matched to a gene: 13. CDR3 sequence: CASSDWGQKELYTEAFF. The CDR3 bases are TGTGCCAGCAGTGACTGGGGACAGAAAGAACTGTACACTGAAGCTTTCTTT.

This chain connects TRBV29-1 to TRBJ1-2, with no clear D. Germline assignment: CDR1 SQVTM and CDR2 ANQGSEA. The CDR3 runs 11 residues. Deletions cut 6 bases from V and 5 bases from J, with 10 bases between. CDR3 protein: CSVEPGYGYTF. DNA of the CDR3: TGCAGCGTCGAGCCCGGGTATGGCTACACCTTC.

The chain carries TRBV6-5 and TRBJ1-1; D call uncertain. CDR3 size: 13 residues. The V gene's germline CDR1 is MNHEY and CDR2 SVGAGI. Trimming removed 4 bases from V and 0 bases from J, with 6 bases in between. CDR3 amino acids: CASSFRLNTEAFF. The CDR3 region has the DNA TGTGCCAGCAGTTTCAGGTTGAACACTGAAGCTTTCTTT.

This sequence joins TRBV4-1 and TRBJ1-5, with 7 bases matching TRBD1. The CDR3 loop spans 14 amino acids. The trim removed 3 bases at V and 7 bases at J, leaving 6 bases unmatched. From germline, CDR1 is MGHRA and CDR2 YSYEKL. CDR3 sequence (DNA): TGCGCCAGCAGCCATAGACAGGGTATACAGCCCCAGCATTTT. It translates to CASSHRQGIQPQHF.

For the CDR3, the DNA is TGTGCCAGCAGCCCGCGACAGTCCTACGAGCAGTACTTC. It encodes CASSPRQSYEQYF. This chain connects TRBV7-6 to TRBJ2-7, with D perhaps matching TRBD1 (5 bases). Trimming shortened V by 5 bases and J by 1 base, and 9 bases separated the two germline ends. Germline CDR1 SGHVS, CDR2 FNYEAQ. The CDR3 length is 13 residues.